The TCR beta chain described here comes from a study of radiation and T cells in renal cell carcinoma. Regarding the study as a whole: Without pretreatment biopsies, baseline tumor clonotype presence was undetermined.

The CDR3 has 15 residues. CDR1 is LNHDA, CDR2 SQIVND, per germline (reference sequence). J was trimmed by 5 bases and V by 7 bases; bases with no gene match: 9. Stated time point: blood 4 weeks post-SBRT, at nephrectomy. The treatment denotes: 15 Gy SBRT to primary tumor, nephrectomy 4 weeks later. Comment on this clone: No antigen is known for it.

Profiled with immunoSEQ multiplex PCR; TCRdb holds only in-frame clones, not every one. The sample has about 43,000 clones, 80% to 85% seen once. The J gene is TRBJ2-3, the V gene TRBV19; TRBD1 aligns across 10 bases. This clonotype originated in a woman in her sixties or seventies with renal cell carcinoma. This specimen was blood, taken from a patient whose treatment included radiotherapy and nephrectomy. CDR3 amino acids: CASTPGTGAGDTQYF. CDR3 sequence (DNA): TGTGCCAGTACCCCCGGGACAGGGGCTGGAGATACGCAGTATTTT.